This T cell receptor beta chain was recovered during a study of cytotoxic CD8 clonotypes in ibrutinib-treated CLL. The overall study: The patients comprised about a dozen relapsed/refractory and approximately 16 treatment-naive cases, about 18 IGHV unmutated. Notes on the study in general: Treatment saw public clonotypes, which were uncommon, either contract or stay stable.

This clone was observed once. Its target is not known. Measured with immunoSEQ multiplex PCR; TCRdb has only the in-frame clones, and not every one. The sample has more than 110,000 clones; approximately 90% are singletons. The CDR3 has 15 amino acids. Germline V CDR1 and CDR2: WNHNN, SYGVQD (reference sequence). Trimming took 0 bases from V and 7 from J; bases not matched to a gene: 6. The origin of this receptor is a human donor with chronic lymphocytic leukemia. Sequencing was performed on PBMCs, taken after 12 months of ibrutinib treatment. J is TRBJ2-7 and V is TRBV10-1; 10 positions agree with TRBD2. CDR3 residues: CASSESKLAGDEQYF. CDR3 bases: TGCGCCAGCAGTGAGTCGAAGCTAGCGGGAGATGAGCAGTACTTC.